This T cell receptor beta chain appears in the sequencing data of a study of blood T cell repertoires in COVID-19. Looked up from germline, CDR1 is SGHTA and CDR2 is FQGNSA. With 1 base clipped from V and 0 bases from J, the junction kept 6 bases outside the gene matches. The CDR3 covers 19 residues. Clones were sequenced by immunoSEQ multiplex PCR, and TCRdb holds only the in-frame ones, with some missing. The sample holds more than 200,000 clones; about 89% are singletons and the top ten take approximately 4.1%. This receptor was taken from a woman between 25 and 40 years old who had recovered from COVID-19. Sequenced sample: PBMCs or T cells enriched from blood (not recorded which). The chain links TRBV7-2 to TRBJ2-1, with TRBD2 matching over 13 bases. The CDR3 bases are TGTGCCAGCAGCTTAGTGGGACTAGCGGGAATCACCTCCTACAATGAGCAGTTCTTC. The encoded protein is CASSLVGLAGITSYNEQFF.